Reported below is one TCR beta chain. Its specificity is unknown. This entry belongs to a study of radiotherapy plus CTLA-4 blockade in lung cancer. The overall study: The study recorded objective responses in less than 20% of patients and disease control in about 30%.

Those with chemo-refractory metastatic non-small-cell lung cancer were treated with focal radiation combined with CTLA-4 blockade using ipilimumab. This CDR3 has 12 residues. The germline V gene encodes CDR1 MNHEY and CDR2 SMNVEV (reference sequence). Trimming shortened V by 3 bases and J by 8 bases, and 7 bases separated the two germline ends. Libraries were prepared by immunoSEQ multiplex PCR; TCRdb keeps only in-frame clonotypes and omits some of them. The sample lists approximately 94,000 clones, roughly 80% seen once, with roughly a quarter in the top ten. Whole-study findings and limits: Dynamics of early blood T cell clones, together with interferon-beta, were reportedly the best predictors of response. Blood TCR clones of tumor origin expanded after radiotherapy plus ipilimumab.

This sequence was found in a human donor with non-small cell lung cancer that progressed on radiotherapy plus ipilimumab. The sample consisted of peripheral blood, taken from a patient treated with radiotherapy plus ipilimumab. The chain joins TRBV27 to TRBJ2-2; D gene ambiguous. CDR3 bases: TGTGCCAGCAGTTTGGACGGTGGGGAGCTGTTTTTT. Translation gives CASSLDGGELFF.